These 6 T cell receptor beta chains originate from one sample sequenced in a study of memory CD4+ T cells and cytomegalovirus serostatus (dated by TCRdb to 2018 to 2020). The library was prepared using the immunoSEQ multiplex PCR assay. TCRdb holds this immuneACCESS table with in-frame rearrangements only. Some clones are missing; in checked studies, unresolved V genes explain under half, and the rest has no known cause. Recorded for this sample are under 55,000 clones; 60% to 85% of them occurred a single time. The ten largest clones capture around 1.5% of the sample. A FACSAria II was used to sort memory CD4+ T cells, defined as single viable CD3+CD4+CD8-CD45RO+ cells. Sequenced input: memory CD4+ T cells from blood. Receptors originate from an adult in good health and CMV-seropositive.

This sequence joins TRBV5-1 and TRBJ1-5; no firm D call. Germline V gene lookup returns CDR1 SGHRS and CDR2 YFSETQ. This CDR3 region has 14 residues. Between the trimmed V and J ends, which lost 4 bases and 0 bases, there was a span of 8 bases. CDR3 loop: CASSPGYSNQPQHF. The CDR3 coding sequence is TGCGCCAGCAGCCCAGGTTATAGCAATCAGCCCCAGCATTTT.

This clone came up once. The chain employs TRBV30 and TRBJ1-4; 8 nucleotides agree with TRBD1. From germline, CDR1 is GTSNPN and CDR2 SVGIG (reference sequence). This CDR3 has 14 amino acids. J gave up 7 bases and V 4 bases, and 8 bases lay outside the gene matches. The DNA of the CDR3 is TGTGCCTGGACCAGGACAGGGACTGGTGAAAAACTGTTTTTT. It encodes CAWTRTGTGEKLFF.

CDR3 region: CASSLSRGETQYF. The CDR3 DNA sequence: TGTGCCAGCAGCTTATCGAGGGGCGAGACCCAGTACTTC. The V and J genes are TRBV7-9 and TRBJ2-5; TRBD1 or TRBD2 may be the D gene (5 bases each). Germline V gives CDR1 SEHNR, CDR2 FQNEAQ (reference sequence). Trimming stripped 2 bases from V and 5 bases from J, with 9 bases between. The CDR3 is 13 residues long.

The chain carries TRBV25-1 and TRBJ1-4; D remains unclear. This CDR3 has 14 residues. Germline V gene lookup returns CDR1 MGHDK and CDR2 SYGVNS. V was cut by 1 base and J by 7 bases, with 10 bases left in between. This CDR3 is CASSESLGSEKLFF. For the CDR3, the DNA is TGTGCCAGCAGTGAATCTCTCGGGTCTGAAAAACTGTTTTTT.

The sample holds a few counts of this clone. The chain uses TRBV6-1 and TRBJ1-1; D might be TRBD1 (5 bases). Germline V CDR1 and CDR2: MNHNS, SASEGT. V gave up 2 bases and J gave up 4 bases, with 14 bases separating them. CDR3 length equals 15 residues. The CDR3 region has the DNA TGTGCCAGCAGTGAAAGATTCGGGGGAGGCACTGAAGCTTTCTTT. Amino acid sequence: CASSERFGGGTEAFF.

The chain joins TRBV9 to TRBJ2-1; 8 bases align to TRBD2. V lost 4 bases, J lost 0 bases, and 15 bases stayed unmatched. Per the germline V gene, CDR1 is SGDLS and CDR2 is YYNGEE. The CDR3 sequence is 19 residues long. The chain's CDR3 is CASSIPGPGLESSYNEQFF. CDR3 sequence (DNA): TGTGCCAGCAGCATACCCGGCCCGGGACTAGAAAGCTCCTACAATGAGCAGTTCTTC.